These T cell receptor beta chains were read from a single sample in a study of T-cell reconstitution after alpha-beta-depleted transplantation in children. One entry per CDR3 protein, called by TCRdb with MiXCR from the PCR reads. The top ten clones hold roughly 2.6% of a sample with 200,000 to 300,000 distinct CDR3 sequences, over 20% of them seen once. The sequencing used PBMCs, collected before TCRalphabeta/CD19-depleted stem cell transplant. These receptors were taken from a girl aged 2 to 10 with Fanconi anemia, due to receive a stem cell transplant. The CDR3 runs from the conserved cysteine through the conserved F or W. D genes are given only for firm matches. Only part of the rows carry a size: once, few, many, or a class if the clone is expanded.

-	TRBV28	TRBJ2-3	-	TGTGCCAGCGACAAACTGGGTACGCAGTATTTT	CASDKLGTQYF
-	TRBV4-2	TRBJ1-5	-	TGTGCCAGCAGCCAGATCCAGACTACATATCAGCCCCAGCATTTT	CASSQIQTTYQPQHF
TRBD2	TRBV4-1	TRBJ2-2	-	TGCGCCAGCAGCCCACGCACTAGCGGGAGCACCGGGGAGCTGTTTTTT	CASSPRTSGSTGELFF
TRBD1	TRBV7-6	TRBJ2-3	-	TGTGCCAGCAGAGGACAGGGGATCACAGATACGCAGTATTTT	CASRGQGITDTQYF
-	TRBV5-6	TRBJ2-1	-	TGTGCCAGCAGCTTTAACGGGGGAGCCTACAATGAGCAGTTCTTC	CASSFNGGAYNEQFF
-	TRBV4-1	TRBJ2-7	-	TGCGCCAGCAGGGGGGCCGGGTACGAGCAGTACTTC	CASRGAGYEQYF
-	TRBV12-3/TRBV12-4	TRBJ2-7	many	TGTGCCAGCAGTTTCGGCCGGGGAACCTACGAGCAGTACTTC	CASSFGRGTYEQYF
-	TRBV20-1	TRBJ1-5	-	TGCAGTGCGCACAGGGCCAATCAGCCCCAGCATTTT	CSAHRANQPQHF
TRBD1	TRBV7-9	TRBJ2-1	-	TGTGCCAGCAGCTCTACAGGGGTAAGCTACAATGAGCAGTTCTTC	CASSSTGVSYNEQFF
-	TRBV29-1	TRBJ2-7	few	TGCAGCGTTGTGCACCGGGCCGTGGGGTACGAGCAGTACTTC	CSVVHRAVGYEQYF
TRBD1	TRBV19	TRBJ2-7	many	TGTGCCAGTAGTTCTCCGGGACAGGGTACCTACGAGCAGTACTTC	CASSSPGQGTYEQYF
TRBD1	TRBV6-1	TRBJ2-1	many	TGTGCCAGCACCCCGACAGGGAACCAATACAATGAGCAGTTCTTC	CASTPTGNQYNEQFF
-	TRBV29-1	TRBJ1-4	few	TGCAGCGTTGCCTACGGGACGGCCAATGAAAAACTGTTTTTT	CSVAYGTANEKLFF
TRBD1	TRBV6-1	TRBJ2-7	-	TGTGCCAGCAGCCCCTATGAAACAGGGGGCGGCTCCTACGAGCAGTACTTC	CASSPYETGGGSYEQYF
-	TRBV10-3	TRBJ1-2	many	TGTGCCATCAGTGAGTCGGCTGGCTACACCTTC	CAISESAGYTF
-	TRBV20-1	TRBJ2-2	-	TGCAGTGCTCCGGACGGCAACACCGGGGAGCTGTTTTTT	CSAPDGNTGELFF
-	TRBV24-1	TRBJ1-2	few	TGTGCCACCAGTGATCCGAGGACCGGGCACTATGGCTACACCTTC	CATSDPRTGHYGYTF
-	TRBV12-3/TRBV12-4	TRBJ2-1	many	TGTGCCAGCAGTTCTACTTCCTCCTTAGGCAATGAGCAGTTCTTC	CASSSTSSLGNEQFF
-	TRBV18	TRBJ2-7	-	TGTGCCAGCTCACCTGGGGACTACGAGCAGTACTTC	CASSPGDYEQYF
-	TRBV30	TRBJ2-7	few	TGTGCCTGGAGTGTAGGACTGGGCCAGCAGTACTTC	CAWSVGLGQQYF
-	TRBV28	TRBJ1-2	many	TGTGCCAGCAGTTTAGGTCCCTATGGCTACACCTTC	CASSLGPYGYTF
TRBD2	TRBV6-5	TRBJ2-7	-	TGTTCCAGCAGTTACTCGGGACTACCCTACGAGCAGTACTTC	CSSSYSGLPYEQYF
-	TRBV7-2	TRBJ1-1	many	TGTGCCAGCAGCTTGCTGGGACTGTCCCCGACTTTCTTT	CASSLLGLSPTFF
-	TRBV20-1	TRBJ1-1	few	TGCAGTGCTAGTATGAGGACTGAAGCTTTCTTT	CSASMRTEAFF
-	TRBV12-3/TRBV12-4	TRBJ1-2	many	TGTGCCAGCAGCGTTACAGGGCGCGGCTACACCTTC	CASSVTGRGYTF
TRBD1	TRBV15	TRBJ2-5	many	TGTGCCACCAGCAGAGAGAGACAGGGGGCGGGGGAGACCCAGTACTTC	CATSRERQGAGETQYF
-	TRBV30	TRBJ2-5	few	TGTGCCTGTGCGAGACTGGCACAAGAGACCCAGTACTTC	CACARLAQETQYF
TRBD1	TRBV10-3	TRBJ2-7	few	TGTGCCACCAGGGAGGGGACAGGGCCTTACGAGCAGTACTTC	CATREGTGPYEQYF
-	TRBV29-1	TRBJ1-1	-	TGCAGCGCCGGGACTTACACTGAAGCTTTCTTT	CSAGTYTEAFF
TRBD2	TRBV12-3/TRBV12-4	TRBJ2-4	many	TGTGCCAGCAGTTTCGCGGGAGGTCGTTCGGAAAACATTCAGTACTTC	CASSFAGGRSENIQYF
TRBD1	TRBV20-1	TRBJ1-6	-	TGCAGTGCTAGAGAATCAGGGGGATCACCCCTCCACTTT	CSARESGGSPLHF
-	TRBV5-1	TRBJ2-3	-	TGCGCCAGCAGCTTGTGGCAGGCAGATACGCAGTATTTT	CASSLWQADTQYF
-	TRBV6-5	TRBJ2-6	-	TGTGCCAGCATTTTTTCTGGGGCCAACGTCCTGACTTTC	CASIFSGANVLTF
-	TRBV29-1	TRBJ1-2	many	TGCAGCGTTGGCGGGACCCCGGATGGCTACACCTTC	CSVGGTPDGYTF
-	TRBV28	TRBJ2-6	-	TGTGCCAGCAGTTCCTGGACAGTCCTTCCTGGGGCCAACGTCCTGACTTTC	CASSSWTVLPGANVLTF
-	TRBV28	TRBJ2-7	-	TGTGCCAGCAGTTCCCAAGTATGGGGTAGCTCCTACGAGCAGTACTTC	CASSSQVWGSSYEQYF
-	TRBV20-1	TRBJ2-2	-	TGCAGTGCTAGAGATTATAGGGGGGCGTTCACCGGGGAGCTGTTTTTT	CSARDYRGAFTGELFF
-	TRBV29-1	TRBJ2-7	-	TGCAGCGTGGGGGTATCGGGCTACGAGCAGTACTTC	CSVGVSGYEQYF
-	TRBV29-1	TRBJ2-2	-	TGCAGCGTTGTCGAGAGCACCGGGGAGCTGTTTTTT	CSVVESTGELFF
-	TRBV10-3	TRBJ1-5	few	TGTGCCATCAGTGCTTCGGGGCAGCCCCAGCATTTT	CAISASGQPQHF
-	TRBV19	TRBJ2-3	few	TGTGCCAGTAGTATGGAGCCTAGCACAGATACGCAGTATTTT	CASSMEPSTDTQYF
-	TRBV6-5	TRBJ1-6	many	TGTGCCAGCAGTTACGTTAGGGAGGCACCCCTCCACTTT	CASSYVREAPLHF
TRBD1	TRBV5-1	TRBJ1-2	many	TGCGCCAGCAGCTTGGAAGTCCGGGACAGGGGGCGAGGCTACACCTTC	CASSLEVRDRGRGYTF
-	TRBV6-2/TRBV6-3	TRBJ2-3	many	TGTGCCAGCAGTTACCACCCAGATACGCAGTATTTT	CASSYHPDTQYF
-	TRBV15	TRBJ2-1	few	TGTGCCACATATAGGGAGGTGTCTGAGCAGTTCTTC	CATYREVSEQFF
-	TRBV5-1	TRBJ2-5	-	TGCGCCAGCAGCTATACCCAAGAGACCCAGTACTTC	CASSYTQETQYF
-	TRBV15	TRBJ2-7	many	TGTGCCACCAGCAGTGCTCTCCGGGACGGAGTCTACGAGCAGTACTTC	CATSSALRDGVYEQYF
-	TRBV5-6	TRBJ1-1	many	TGTGCCAGCAGCTTGTCCACAGGGATCGACACTGAAGCTTTCTTT	CASSLSTGIDTEAFF
-	TRBV7-3	TRBJ2-1	-	TGTGCCAGCAGCTTAAACTCGGGGTTAGAGCAGTTCTTC	CASSLNSGLEQFF
-	TRBV20-1	TRBJ1-2	-	TGCAGTGCCGGGCCGACAGGACCAGGAAACTATGGCTACACCTTC	CSAGPTGPGNYGYTF
TRBD1	TRBV20-1	TRBJ2-1	few	TGCAGTGCTCCCCTCGGGGACAGCTCCTACAATGAGCAGTTCTTC	CSAPLGDSSYNEQFF
-	TRBV20-1	TRBJ2-7	-	TGCAGTGCTAGAGGTTTGGGCTTCTCCTACGAGCAGTACTTC	CSARGLGFSYEQYF
TRBD2	TRBV5-1	TRBJ2-1	-	TGCGCCAGCAGCTGGACCGGGACTAGCGGCTACTCCTACAATGAGCAGTTCTTC	CASSWTGTSGYSYNEQFF
TRBD1	TRBV12-3/TRBV12-4	TRBJ2-1	many	TGTGCCAGCAGTTTCGAGGGCAGGGGGTACAATGAGCAGTTCTTC	CASSFEGRGYNEQFF
TRBD2	TRBV5-1	TRBJ2-3	few	TGCGCCAGCAGCTTGGACGGGGGGGCCACAGATACGCAGTATTTT	CASSLDGGATDTQYF
TRBD2	TRBV18	TRBJ2-3	many	TGTGCCAGCTCACCATATGAGCGGGAGGGCAATACGCAGTATTTT	CASSPYEREGNTQYF
TRBD2	TRBV20-1	TRBJ2-7	-	TGCAGTGCCCGGACTAGCGGGGTCGAGCAGTACTTC	CSARTSGVEQYF